The 12 T cell receptor beta chains presented below share a single source sample, sequenced in a study of PD-1 blockade in classical Hodgkin lymphoma. Specified time point: newly diagnosed, previously untreated cHL patient sample. From thawed PBMCs, CD4+ T cells were purified using magnetic negative selection. The repertoire was sequenced with immunoSEQ multiplex PCR; TCRdb's copy has only in-frame clones and lacks some. This sample has 25,000 to 35,000 clones, with 88% found just once. The material sequenced was CD4+ T cells from blood. Every receptor here comes from a human donor with classical Hodgkin lymphoma.

This clone appeared once. The CDR3 protein is CASSQAGAKNIQYF. CDR3 coding DNA: TGTGCCAGCAGCCAAGCGGGAGCCAAAAACATTCAGTACTTC. The chain employs TRBV7-9 and TRBJ2-4, with D maybe TRBD2 (6 bases). CDR3 size: 14 residues. V dropped 5 bases and J dropped 0 bases, with 8 bases sitting between them. Germline V CDR1 and CDR2: SEHNR, FQNEAQ (reference sequence).

This clone has just one count. The chain uses TRBV18 and TRBJ1-5; 9 nucleotides line up with TRBD1. The germline gives CDR1 KGHSH, CDR2 LQKENI. The ends lost 6 bases at V and 1 base at J; junction bases unmatched: 4. The CDR3 consists of 15 residues. The CDR3 sequence: CASSLQGASNQPQHF. CDR3 DNA sequence: TGTGCCAGCTCCTTACAGGGGGCGAGCAATCAGCCCCAGCATTTT.

The V gene is TRBV5-4, the J gene TRBJ1-2; perhaps TRBD1 as D (6 bases). The germline V and J ends were trimmed by 4 bases and 8 bases, with 15 bases remaining between them. CDR1 is SGHNT, CDR2 YYREEE, per germline (reference sequence). This CDR3 has 13 residues. The CDR3 sequence is CASSDDRRWGYTF. The CDR3 nucleotides read TGTGCCAGCAGCGATGACAGGAGATGGGGCTACACCTTC.

The J gene is TRBJ2-7, the V gene TRBV5-5, with 10 bases fitting TRBD1. This CDR3 is 15 amino acids long. V dropped 4 bases and J dropped 3; count of bases not matched to a gene: 7. Germline values: CDR1 SGHKS, CDR2 YYEKEE (reference sequence). This CDR3 reads CASSTGQGNFYEQYV. Here the CDR3 DNA reads TGTGCCAGCAGCACGGGACAGGGGAATTTCTACGAGCAGTACGTC.

V and J are TRBV10-3 and TRBJ1-1; 9 bases match TRBD1. The germline V gene encodes CDR1 ENHRY and CDR2 SYGVKD. CDR3 length equals 14 residues. V shed 3 bases and J 4 bases; nucleotides not matched to a gene: 3. CDR3 loop: CAISDGTGPTEAFF. The CDR3 DNA reads TGTGCCATCAGTGACGGGACAGGGCCCACTGAAGCTTTCTTT.

This chain joins TRBV20-1 and TRBJ1-1; TRBD1 might be the D (5 bases). The CDR3 runs 11 residues. The V gene lost 4 bases and the J gene lost 8 bases, with 11 bases spanning the gap. The V gene's germline CDR1 is DFQATT and CDR2 SNEGSKA (reference sequence). CDR3 loop: CSAMSQGEAFF. The CDR3 DNA reads TGCAGTGCTATGTCCCAGGGCGAAGCTTTCTTT.

The rearrangement joins TRBV12-2 to TRBJ2-7. TRBV12-2 is a documented pseudogene. The CDR3 is 8 residues long. The chain's CDR3 is CASRRQYV. The CDR3 nucleotides are TGTGCAAGTCGCCGGCAGTACGTC.

The chain couples TRBV18 to TRBJ1-6; the match to TRBD1 covers 8 bases. CDR1 is KGHSH and CDR2 is LQKENI in the germline V gene. The CDR3 extends over 17 amino acids. J was trimmed by 6 bases and V by 3 bases; bases with no gene match: 10. The CDR3 protein is CASSPNSGTGSNSPLHF. The CDR3 coding sequence is TGTGCCAGCTCACCTAATTCCGGGACAGGCAGTAATTCACCCCTCCACTTT.

The CDR3 DNA is TGTGCCAGTATGATGACTAGCGGGAGTAGGACAGATACGCAGTATTTT. It codes for CASMMTSGSRTDTQYF. The chain recombines TRBV19 with TRBJ2-3, with 12 bases fitting TRBD2. The germline CDR1 and CDR2 sequences are LNHDA and SQIVND (reference sequence). The CDR3 loop spans 16 amino acids. Losses at the gene ends were 7 bases for V and 3 bases for J; bases not matched to a gene: 8.

The J gene is TRBJ1-1, the V gene TRBV5-6; D gene unclear. CDR3 size: 14 residues. Germline V lookup: CDR1 SGHDT, CDR2 YYEEEE. Between the trimmed V and J ends, which lost 3 bases and 1 base, there was a span of 10 bases. CDR3 DNA: TGTGCCAGCAGCTCGGCTTGGAAGAACACTGAAGCTTTCTTT. This codes for CASSSAWKNTEAFF. Full variable domain (outside the CDR3, taken from reference TRBV5-6 and TRBJ1-1): DAGVTQSPTHLIKTRGQQVTLRCSPKSGHDTVSWYQQALGQGPQFIFQYYEEEERQRGNFPDRFSGHQFPNYSSELNVNALLLGDSALYLCASSSAWKNTEAFFGQGTRLTVV.

V and J are TRBV28 and TRBJ2-7; TRBD2 might be the D (5 bases). Between the trimmed V and J ends, which lost 7 bases and 2 bases, there was a span of 12 bases. This CDR3 spans 13 amino acids. Germline values: CDR1 MDHEN, CDR2 SYDVKM. CDR3 sequence: CASTISGTYEQYF. DNA for the CDR3: TGTGCCAGCACCATAAGCGGCACCTACGAGCAGTACTTC.

The V call is TRBV10-3, the J call TRBJ2-3; 9 bases match TRBD1. The CDR3 length is 15 residues. V lost 2 bases and J lost 6; bases outside the gene matches: 6. CDR1 is ENHRY, CDR2 SYGVKD, per germline. The CDR3 DNA reads TGTGCCATCAGTGAGGGACAGGGGCTCCTCGATACGCAGTATTTT. The encoded protein is CAISEGQGLLDTQYF.